This paragraph covers one T cell receptor beta chain sequence. The source of the sample is a study of blood T cell repertoires in COVID-19. Background on the study: There were acute and convalescent COVID-19 samples, and they came from the United States, Italy and Spain. PBMCs, B-cell-depleted T cells, or T cells were the source of the cDNA or gDNA that made up the material.

Per the original data handling: Amplification with reference gene primers provided the estimates of nucleated cell counts. The repertoire was sequenced with immunoSEQ multiplex PCR; TCRdb's copy has only in-frame clones and lacks some. V, J and clone size are taken as reported in that table, and D and trimming were inferred from the DNA itself. This sample yields about 120,000 clones, of which roughly 79% are seen a single time; 7.5% belongs to the top ten. Germline V lookup: CDR1 SGHKS, CDR2 YYEKEE (reference sequence). Trimming cost V 1 base and J 5 bases; bases outside gene matches: 11. The CDR3 is 17 residues long.

Specimen: peripheral blood. V is TRBV5-5 and J is TRBJ2-5; 10 nucleotides align to TRBD2. The origin of this receptor is a man aged 65 to 85 with active or convalescent COVID-19. Here the CDR3 reads CASSLTLSGGVGETQYF. As DNA, the CDR3 is TGTGCCAGCAGCTTGACCTTAAGCGGGGGGGTCGGGGAGACCCAGTACTTC.